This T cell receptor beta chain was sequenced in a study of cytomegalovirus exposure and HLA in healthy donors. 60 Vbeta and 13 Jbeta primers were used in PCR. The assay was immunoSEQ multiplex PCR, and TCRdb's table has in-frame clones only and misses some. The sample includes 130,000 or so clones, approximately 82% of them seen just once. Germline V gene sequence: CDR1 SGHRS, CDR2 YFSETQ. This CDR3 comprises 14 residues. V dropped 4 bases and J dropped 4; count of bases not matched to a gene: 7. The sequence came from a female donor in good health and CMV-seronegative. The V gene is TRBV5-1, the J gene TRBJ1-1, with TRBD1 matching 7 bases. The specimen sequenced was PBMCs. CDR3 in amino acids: CASSPGTAGTEAFF. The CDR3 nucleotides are TGCGCCAGCAGCCCCGGGACAGCCGGCACTGAAGCTTTCTTT.